These T cell receptor beta chains were read from a single sample in a study of blood T cell repertoires in COVID-19. The data were produced by immunoSEQ multiplex PCR, yet TCRdb's version contains in-frame clones alone and is incomplete. The table lists about 190,000 clones, around four fifths of them singletons. Material: peripheral blood. The receptor source for this set is a human donor in a cohort sampled during active COVID-19. Each CDR3 is given with its conserved first and last residue. Each record gives: CDR3 length, D gene, clone size, J gene, V gene, CDR3 protein, CDR3 DNA. D genes are given only for firm matches. Clone size is not always given. Where it is, it says once, few, many or a class for expanded clones.

15	TRBD1	-	TRBJ1-2	TRBV10-2	CASRKSTGTLYGYTF	TGCGCCAGCCGGAAATCGACAGGGACCTTATATGGCTACACCTTC
15	-	-	TRBJ1-2	TRBV6-6	CASSYVLGGTYGYTF	TGTGCCAGCAGTTACGTTCTGGGGGGGACCTATGGCTACACCTTC
14	-	-	TRBJ1-6	TRBV6-5	CASVRGNRDSPLHF	TGTGCCAGCGTCCGCGGGAACCGGGATTCACCCCTCCACTTT
15	TRBD1	-	TRBJ1-2	TRBV29-1	CSAESSTGGFYGYTF	TGCAGCGCCGAATCATCGACAGGGGGTTTCTATGGCTACACCTTC
14	-	-	TRBJ2-7	TRBV5-1	CASSPGHSPAEQYF	TGCGCCAGCAGCCCTGGACACTCGCCCGCCGAGCAGTACTTC
14	-	few	TRBJ1-5	TRBV19	CASSIVIRESTQHF	TGTGCCAGTAGTATAGTCATCAGGGAATCTACCCAGCATTTT
14	-	-	TRBJ2-3	TRBV9	CASSNTRVADTQYF	TGTGCCAGCAGCAATACTAGGGTGGCAGATACGCAGTATTTT
15	-	-	TRBJ1-1	TRBV6-5	CASTDLTPGWTEAFF	TGTGCCAGCACCGACCTGACCCCGGGTTGGACTGAAGCTTTCTTT
14	TRBD1	-	TRBJ2-5	TRBV27	CASRRTGLQETQYF	TGTGCCAGCCGAAGGACAGGCCTCCAAGAGACCCAGTACTTC
19	TRBD1	-	TRBJ1-2	TRBV4-2	CASSQVRGTGEFYDYGYTF	TGTGCCAGCAGCCAAGTTAGAGGGACAGGGGAATTTTATGACTATGGCTACACCTTC
15	TRBD1	-	TRBJ1-2	TRBV11-2	CASSFSTGVFDGYTF	TGTGCCAGCAGCTTCTCGACAGGGGTTTTCGATGGCTACACCTTC
15	-	-	TRBJ2-3	TRBV7-9	CASSFGGPLADTQYF	TGTGCCAGCAGCTTTGGTGGGCCTTTGGCAGATACGCAGTATTTT
16	-	-	TRBJ2-6	TRBV5-1	CASSFRPGVGANVLTF	TGCGCCAGCAGCTTCCGACCAGGGGTCGGGGCCAACGTCCTGACTTTC
17	-	-	TRBJ2-1	TRBV5-1	CASKTYPGQESYNEQFF	TGCGCCAGCAAAACTTATCCGGGACAAGAGAGTTACAATGAGCAGTTCTTC
14	-	-	TRBJ2-7	TRBV28	CASTPGGQFYEQYF	TGTGCCAGCACCCCGGGCGGACAGTTCTACGAGCAGTACTTC
15	TRBD1	-	TRBJ2-4	TRBV4-1	CASSQVGTGVLIQYF	TGCGCCAGCAGCCAAGTCGGGACAGGGGTGCTCATTCAGTACTTC
16	TRBD2	-	TRBJ2-1	TRBV24-1	CATSDLGGGVYNEQFF	TGTGCCACCAGTGATTTGGGCGGGGGGGTCTACAATGAGCAGTTCTTC
15	TRBD1	-	TRBJ2-1	TRBV5-1	CASSFGTGGYNEQFF	TGCGCCAGCAGCTTTGGGACAGGGGGATACAATGAGCAGTTCTTC
14	TRBD1	-	TRBJ1-2	TRBV2	CASSVGQAIYGYTF	TGTGCCAGCAGTGTGGGACAGGCCATCTATGGCTACACCTTC
19	TRBD2	-	TRBJ2-3	TRBV7-9	CASNDIDGLAGPWADTQYF	TGTGCCAGCAACGACATCGACGGACTAGCGGGGCCGTGGGCAGATACGCAGTATTTT
16	-	-	TRBJ2-3	TRBV4-1	CASLTEETSLSDTQYF	TGCGCCAGCCTAACCGAAGAGACTAGTCTGTCAGATACGCAGTATTTT
17	-	-	TRBJ2-2	TRBV3-1/TRBV3-2	CASSQDLVAANTGELFF	TGTGCCAGCAGCCAAGACTTAGTAGCGGCGAACACCGGGGAGCTGTTTTTT